Presented here are 18 T cell receptor beta chains from one specimen sequenced in a study of cytomegalovirus exposure and HLA in healthy donors. PCR amplification relied on 60 Vbeta primers (plus 13 Jbeta primers). Profiling relied on immunoSEQ multiplex PCR, and the TCRdb table lists in-frame clones only, not all of them. Found here are about 130,000 clones; the top ten clones hold 2%. The material sequenced was PBMCs. The receptors shown here come from a woman aged 60 to 75 in good health and CMV-seronegative.

The chain joins TRBV6-1 to TRBJ2-1, with D possibly matching TRBD2 (5 bases). V was clipped by 1 base and J by 3 bases, with 7 bases between them. The V gene's germline CDR1 is MNHNS and CDR2 SASEGT. The CDR3 totals 14 residues. This CDR3 reads CASSEVAGYNEQFF. The CDR3 region has the DNA TGTGCCAGCAGTGAAGTTGCGGGCTACAATGAGCAGTTCTTC.

This chain connects TRBV30 to TRBJ2-1; the match to TRBD2 covers 10 bases. CDR3 length: 16 amino acids. Germline V lookup: CDR1 GTSNPN, CDR2 SVGIG (reference sequence). The junction had 12 bases not matched to a gene; V was cut back by 2 bases and J by 8 bases. CDR3 amino acids: CAWSWGLAGASDEQFF. For the CDR3, the DNA is TGTGCCTGGAGTTGGGGTCTAGCGGGAGCGAGCGATGAGCAGTTCTTC.

The chain has TRBV6-1 and TRBJ1-6, with 7 bases matching TRBD1. The CDR3 totals 15 residues. After removal of 7 bases from V and 9 bases from J, the junction contained 12 bases not matched to a gene. Germline V gives CDR1 MNHNS, CDR2 SASEGT. The CDR3 DNA sequence: TGTGCCAGCACCCTCGACAGGGATGTGATTTCACCCCTCCACTTT. Translated: CASTLDRDVISPLHF.

V and J are TRBV16 and TRBJ2-3, with D perhaps TRBD2 (5 bases). This CDR3 has 20 amino acids. Germline CDR1 is KGHSY and CDR2 is FQNENV. Between the trimmed V and J ends, which lost 0 bases and 1 base, there was a span of 23 bases. CDR3: CASSQSLRELASLGTDTQYF. The DNA of the CDR3 is TGTGCCAGCAGCCAATCGTTAAGGGAGCTAGCCTCTTTGGGCACAGATACGCAGTATTTT.

The chain joins TRBV28 to TRBJ2-7, with D maybe TRBD2 (6 bases). The CDR3 loop spans 13 amino acids. CDR1 is MDHEN and CDR2 is SYDVKM in the germline V gene. V was pared by 5 bases and J by 9 bases, with 17 bases between. The CDR3 region is CASSPHGGLGQYF. DNA for the CDR3: TGTGCCAGCAGTCCCCATGGGGGGTTGGGGCAGTACTTC.

The chain carries TRBV29-1 and TRBJ2-5; 7 bases fit TRBD1. V was pared by 8 bases and J by 5 bases, with 11 bases of the junction left unmatched. Germline V gives CDR1 SQVTM, CDR2 ANQGSEA. This CDR3 is built from 13 residues. The CDR3 protein is CSSGPDRRETQYF. The CDR3 DNA is TGCAGCTCTGGACCGGACAGGCGGGAGACCCAGTACTTC.

V gene TRBV2 combines with J gene TRBJ1-2; the D gene is possibly TRBD1 (6 bases). The CDR3 runs 16 residues. Germline values: CDR1 SNHLY, CDR2 FYNNEI. V shed 5 bases and J shed 4 bases, with 20 bases lying between them. The CDR3 spells CASSPPGTPGAYGYTF. In DNA form, the CDR3 reads TGTGCCAGCAGTCCTCCCGGGACACCCGGGGCCTATGGCTACACCTTC.

The chain carries TRBV28 and TRBJ1-5, with unresolved D. The length of the CDR3 is 17 residues. Trimming removed 2 bases at V and 2 bases at J, with 16 bases between. Germline CDR1 MDHEN, CDR2 SYDVKM. The DNA for the CDR3 is TGTGCCAGCAGTTTAATCGAGGGTCGAGGTCGCAATCAGCCCCAGCATTTT. It translates to CASSLIEGRGRNQPQHF.

This rearrangement joins TRBV10-1 to TRBJ1-2; the match to TRBD1 covers 11 bases. The CDR3 covers 17 residues. After removal of 3 bases from V and 4 bases from J, the junction contained 10 bases not matched to a gene. The germline V gene has CDR1 WNHNN and CDR2 SYGVQD (reference sequence). CDR3 sequence: CASSERDRGTAGYGYTF. CDR3 bases: TGCGCCAGCAGTGAACGGGACAGGGGGACCGCAGGCTATGGCTACACCTTC.

The rearrangement joins TRBV5-1 to TRBJ2-3, with 15 bases identical to TRBD2. CDR3 size: 19 residues. V dropped 0 bases and J dropped 2; count of bases not matched to a gene: 7. The germline V gene has CDR1 SGHRS and CDR2 YFSETQ. The CDR3 DNA follows: TGCGCCAGCAGCTTGGGGGCCGGGACTAGCGGGAGGTTCACAGATACGCAGTATTTT. Protein: CASSLGAGTSGRFTDTQYF.

The chain couples TRBV18 to TRBJ1-1, with a tentative D call TRBD1 (6 bases). Germline CDR1 reads KGHSH; CDR2 reads LQKENI. This CDR3 contains 15 residues. V dropped 2 bases and J dropped 1 base, with 11 bases sitting between them. The CDR3 DNA sequence: TGTGCCAGCTCACCATCATACAGGGAGAACACTGAAGCTTTCTTT. It yields the protein CASSPSYRENTEAFF.

The CDR3 DNA follows: TGTGCCAGCAGTTTGCTCGTGAGCTCCTACAATGAGCAGTTCTTC. Residues: CASSLLVSSYNEQFF. This chain joins TRBV28 and TRBJ2-1; no clear D. The CDR3 totals 15 residues. V lost 3 bases and J 0 bases, leaving 9 bases between the germline ends. Germline lookup yields CDR1 MDHEN and CDR2 SYDVKM.

V and J are TRBV6-5 and TRBJ1-4, with unresolved D. There are 16 residues in the CDR3. V was shortened by 4 bases and J by 8 bases, with 20 bases between the two germline ends. CDR1 is MNHEY and CDR2 is SVGAGI in the germline V gene. CDR3 sequence reads: CASSFSRTPPGEKLFF. Written as DNA, the CDR3 is TGTGCCAGCAGTTTTTCCCGGACCCCCCCGGGGGAAAAACTGTTTTTT.

This sequence joins TRBV5-5 and TRBJ1-5; TRBD1 might be the D (5 bases). Germline V CDR1 and CDR2: SGHKS, YYEKEE (reference sequence). The CDR3 consists of 13 residues. The ends were cut back, 4 bases at V and 7 bases at J, with 12 bases in the middle. CDR3 bases: TGTGCCAGCAGCGTCAGGGTTAAGCAGCCCCAGCATTTT. Amino acid sequence: CASSVRVKQPQHF.

This CDR3 reads CASSVVESGPQHF. CDR3 in DNA: TGTGCCAGCAGCGTAGTCGAATCGGGGCCCCAGCATTTT. The J gene is TRBJ1-5, the V gene TRBV9, with D hard to call. Germline V CDR1 and CDR2: SGDLS, YYNGEE. V lost 0 bases, J lost 9 bases, and 10 bases lay in between. This CDR3 has 13 residues.

V usage is TRBV10-1 and J usage is TRBJ2-2; tentatively, D is TRBD2 (7 bases). This CDR3 region has 13 residues. V shed 6 bases and J shed 7 bases, with 12 bases lying between them. Germline CDR1 reads WNHNN; CDR2 reads SYGVQD (reference sequence). CDR3 amino acids: CASSGGRDGELFF. CDR3 DNA sequence: TGCGCCAGCAGCGGGGGGCGGGACGGGGAGCTGTTTTTT.

The rearrangement joins TRBV4-1 to TRBJ2-3; 12 positions agree with TRBD2. The CDR3 sequence is 17 residues long. V was clipped by 4 bases and J by 4 bases; unmatched bases: 9. The germline V gene has CDR1 MGHRA and CDR2 YSYEKL. CDR3 loop: CASSPQGLAGGPDTQYF. DNA for the CDR3: TGCGCCAGCAGCCCTCAGGGGCTAGCGGGGGGGCCAGATACGCAGTATTTT.

In the case of this clone: One junction end disagrees with the germline gene, perhaps due to a read error. The identical CDR3 is also encoded by other nucleotide sequences in the sample. The gene calls are TRBV2 and TRBJ2-1, with 9 bases lining up with TRBD1. Germline values: CDR1 SNHLY, CDR2 FYNNEI. This CDR3 spans 14 amino acids. CDR3 loop: CASREQGAYNEQFF. CDR3 nucleotides: TGTGCCAGCAGGGAACAGGGGGCCTACAACGAGCAGTTCTTC.